This TCR beta chain was observed in a study of technical replicates of blood from a handful of donors. The CDR3 contains 14 residues. The J segment lost 7 bases and the V segment lost 7 bases, leaving 11 bases of the junction unmatched. Germline CDR1 and CDR2: MDHEN and SYDVKM. TCRdb's copy holds only in-frame clones and misses some; the assay was immunoSEQ multiplex PCR. This table holds approximately 81,000 clones, nearly 97% found once. Sequenced input: T cells isolated from PBMCs. This receptor was identified in a human donor in good health. V usage is TRBV28 and J usage is TRBJ2-3, with 7 bases identical to TRBD2. CDR3 bases: TGTGCCAGCACCCTCCGGGGGGTGACGAATACGCAGTATTTT. Its translation: CASTLRGVTNTQYF.